This T cell receptor (beta chain) derives from a study of T cell repertoires in cytomegalovirus infection. Regarding the study as a whole: Frequencies of public TCR beta families were cumulated, and this identified carriers of CMV plus the relevant HLA.

One entry per CDR3 protein results from TCRdb running MiXCR on the reads. The sample records tens of thousands of distinct CDR3 sequences, just under 4% being singletons. The V gene's germline CDR1 is SGHVS and CDR2 FQNEAQ. The CDR3 covers 15 residues. V was trimmed by 5 bases and J by 4 bases, leaving 15 bases between them. Ten or more counts support this clonotype. Its antigen is not identified. The rearrangement joins TRBV7-8 to TRBJ1-3, with a tentative D call TRBD1 (6 bases). Sequences were obtained from PBMCs. The source is a human donor in good health (CMV status not recorded). Some clones in this sample may be carry-over from other donors' samples. The CDR3: CASSRTGLRGNTIYF. The CDR3 nucleotides read TGTGCCAGCAGCCGTACAGGGCTGAGAGGAAACACCATATATTTT.